These T cell receptor beta chains were read from a single sample in a study of OX40 agonist ivuxolimab in advanced cancers. Generated by immunoSEQ multiplex PCR, the TCRdb table keeps only in-frame clones and is missing some. The data show fewer than 60,000 clones, 75% to 80% seen once. This material consisted of CD4+ or CD8+ T cells sorted from blood, taken in a trial of the OX40 agonist ivuxolimab. These receptors were collected from an adult with an advanced solid tumor such as melanoma, head and neck, liver or kidney cancer. Each CDR3 is given with its conserved first and last residue. D genes are given only for firm matches. Only some rows state a clone size, as once, few, many or a class for expanded clones.

J gene: TRBJ2-6; clone size: .; V gene: TRBV5-1; D gene: .; CDR3 DNA: TGCGCCAGCAGCCCATCGATCCGGGGAGCTGGGGCCAACGTCCTGACTTTC; CDR3 protein: CASSPSIRGAGANVLTF
J gene: TRBJ2-1; clone size: few; V gene: TRBV29-1; D gene: TRBD2; CDR3 DNA: TGCAGCGTCCTAGCGGGAGGTCTAAATGAGCAGTTCTTC; CDR3 protein: CSVLAGGLNEQFF
J gene: TRBJ2-5; clone size: .; V gene: TRBV6-5; D gene: TRBD2; CDR3 DNA: TGTGCCAGCAGTCGAAATAGCGGGAGTTATGAGACCCAGTACTTC; CDR3 protein: CASSRNSGSYETQYF
J gene: TRBJ2-3; clone size: once; V gene: TRBV19; D gene: TRBD1; CDR3 DNA: TGTGCCAGTAGTATTGTACAGGGGGCGACAGATACGCAGTATTTT; CDR3 protein: CASSIVQGATDTQYF
J gene: TRBJ2-6; clone size: .; V gene: TRBV30; D gene: TRBD1; CDR3 DNA: TGTGCCTCCCACAGGGGGAGCTCTGGGGCCAACGTCCTGACTTTC; CDR3 protein: CASHRGSSGANVLTF
J gene: TRBJ1-4; clone size: medium-sized; V gene: TRBV18; D gene: TRBD1; CDR3 DNA: TGTGCCAGCTCACCGGAGAAAGACAGGGGAGGTGAAAAACTGTTTTTT; CDR3 protein: CASSPEKDRGGEKLFF
J gene: TRBJ2-4; clone size: .; V gene: TRBV11-2; D gene: .; CDR3 DNA: TGTGCCAGCAGCCCTAGATGGGGCAGGGGAAGGTTTAGGAACATTCAGTACTTC; CDR3 protein: CASSPRWGRGRFRNIQYF
J gene: TRBJ1-1; clone size: .; V gene: TRBV5-1; D gene: TRBD1; CDR3 DNA: TGCGCCAGCAGTAGGGGGCCTGAAGCTTTCTTT; CDR3 protein: CASSRGPEAFF
J gene: TRBJ2-1; clone size: .; V gene: TRBV30; D gene: TRBD2; CDR3 DNA: TGTGCCTGGAGTGTTGTTAGCGGGCGCTACAATGAGCAGTTCTTC; CDR3 protein: CAWSVVSGRYNEQFF
J gene: TRBJ2-1; clone size: .; V gene: TRBV6-4; D gene: .; CDR3 DNA: TGTGCCAGCAGTGTGGCAGGGACCGTCGATGAGCAGTTCTTC; CDR3 protein: CASSVAGTVDEQFF
J gene: TRBJ2-7; clone size: .; V gene: TRBV9; D gene: TRBD2; CDR3 DNA: TGTGCCAGCACCGTTGGGACTAGCGGGACCTACGAGCAGTACTTC; CDR3 protein: CASTVGTSGTYEQYF
J gene: TRBJ1-6; clone size: few; V gene: TRBV9; D gene: .; CDR3 DNA: TGTGCCAGCAGCGTAGCTTACGCTAATTCACCCCTCCACTTT; CDR3 protein: CASSVAYANSPLHF
J gene: TRBJ2-3; clone size: .; V gene: TRBV11-2; D gene: TRBD2; CDR3 DNA: TGTGCCAGCAGCTTCGGCGGGAGGGCCCTAGATACGCAGTATTTT; CDR3 protein: CASSFGGRALDTQYF
J gene: TRBJ1-1; clone size: few; V gene: TRBV30; D gene: .; CDR3 DNA: TGTGCCTGGAGTCCGGGAGGGGACCACACTGAAGCTTTCTTT; CDR3 protein: CAWSPGGDHTEAFF
J gene: TRBJ1-2; clone size: once; V gene: TRBV5-1; D gene: TRBD1; CDR3 DNA: TGCGCCAGCAGCTTGGGACAGGGAGCCTATGGCTACACCTTC; CDR3 protein: CASSLGQGAYGYTF
J gene: TRBJ2-7; clone size: few; V gene: TRBV7-4; D gene: .; CDR3 DNA: TGTGCCAGCAGCCAATCGGCCGCTTGCTACGAGCAGTACTTC; CDR3 protein: CASSQSAACYEQYF
J gene: TRBJ1-3; clone size: .; V gene: TRBV7-9; D gene: .; CDR3 DNA: TGTGCCAGCAGCATTGCCCGAGGGACCCGAAACACCATATATTTT; CDR3 protein: CASSIARGTRNTIYF
J gene: TRBJ1-2; clone size: .; V gene: TRBV2; D gene: TRBD1; CDR3 DNA: TGTGCCAGCAGTGCGACAGGGGTGGTGGGCTACACCTTC; CDR3 protein: CASSATGVVGYTF
J gene: TRBJ2-5; clone size: .; V gene: TRBV5-1; D gene: .; CDR3 DNA: TGCGCCAGCAGCGGAGCGGTAAGCACGGAGACCCAGTACTTC; CDR3 protein: CASSGAVSTETQYF
J gene: TRBJ2-1; clone size: .; V gene: TRBV5-1; D gene: .; CDR3 DNA: TGCGCCAGCAGCTTGGGTAGTGAGTACAATGAGCAGTTCTTC; CDR3 protein: CASSLGSEYNEQFF
J gene: TRBJ1-2; clone size: few; V gene: TRBV7-9; D gene: .; CDR3 DNA: TGTGCCAGCAGCTTAGCAGGGTTAGGTTATGGCTACACCTTC; CDR3 protein: CASSLAGLGYGYTF
J gene: TRBJ1-1; clone size: .; V gene: TRBV27; D gene: .; CDR3 DNA: TGTGCCAGCACCCAGGCGGGGGCGCGAACTGAAGCTTTCTTT; CDR3 protein: CASTQAGARTEAFF
J gene: TRBJ2-7; clone size: .; V gene: TRBV6-6; D gene: TRBD2; CDR3 DNA: TGTGCCAGCAGACGTGCCGGGACTACCTACGAGCAGTACTTC; CDR3 protein: CASRRAGTTYEQYF
J gene: TRBJ1-2; clone size: once; V gene: TRBV18; D gene: .; CDR3 DNA: TGTGCCAGCTCGAAAACGAGGGAGGGTATAAACTATGGCTACACCTTC; CDR3 protein: CASSKTREGINYGYTF
J gene: TRBJ2-3; clone size: .; V gene: TRBV5-4; D gene: TRBD1; CDR3 DNA: TGTGCCAGCAGCTCACCGACAGGGGGCACAGATACGCAGTATTTT; CDR3 protein: CASSSPTGGTDTQYF
J gene: TRBJ2-2; clone size: .; V gene: TRBV11-2; D gene: .; CDR3 DNA: TGTGCCAGCAGCTTTTGGCGAAGCGGGGAGCTGTTTTTT; CDR3 protein: CASSFWRSGELFF
J gene: TRBJ2-7; clone size: .; V gene: TRBV6-6; D gene: .; CDR3 DNA: TGTGCCAGCAGCTATGCCGGGGGCGAGCAGTACTTC; CDR3 protein: CASSYAGGEQYF
J gene: TRBJ2-1; clone size: .; V gene: TRBV14; D gene: TRBD2; CDR3 DNA: TGTGCCAGCAGCCACCTACTAGCGGGAGTTGGTGTAAGGCAGTTCTTC; CDR3 protein: CASSHLLAGVGVRQFF
J gene: TRBJ2-1; clone size: .; V gene: TRBV2; D gene: TRBD2; CDR3 DNA: TGTGCCAGCCCGATCTCCAGCGGGAGAATACTCTTC; CDR3 protein: CASPISSGRILF
J gene: TRBJ2-3; clone size: .; V gene: TRBV6-5; D gene: .; CDR3 DNA: TGTGCCAGCAGTAGGTCGGGGCTTCGGGATGATACGCAGTATTTT; CDR3 protein: CASSRSGLRDDTQYF
J gene: TRBJ2-1; clone size: .; V gene: TRBV2; D gene: TRBD2; CDR3 DNA: TGTGCCAGCAGAGAACTAGCGGGAGGTGGTCAGTTCTTC; CDR3 protein: CASRELAGGGQFF
J gene: TRBJ1-1; clone size: .; V gene: TRBV5-1; D gene: .; CDR3 DNA: TGCGCCAGCAGTTCACCCGGGGCCAACACTGAAGCTTTCTTT; CDR3 protein: CASSSPGANTEAFF
J gene: TRBJ1-3; clone size: .; V gene: TRBV4-1; D gene: .; CDR3 DNA: TGCGCCAGCAGCCAAGGGTGGGGAAACACCATATATTTT; CDR3 protein: CASSQGWGNTIYF
J gene: TRBJ1-1; clone size: .; V gene: TRBV5-6; D gene: .; CDR3 DNA: TGTGCCAGCACCTTCTTGGGCCGGAGGCCTGAAGCTTTCTTT; CDR3 protein: CASTFLGRRPEAFF
J gene: TRBJ2-1; clone size: .; V gene: TRBV28; D gene: .; CDR3 DNA: TGTGCCAGCGCGGACAGGGGCCCGACTAGCGGCTCCTACAATGAGCAGTTCTTC; CDR3 protein: CASADRGPTSGSYNEQFF
J gene: TRBJ1-2; clone size: .; V gene: TRBV4-1; D gene: TRBD1; CDR3 DNA: TGCGCCAGCAGTCAAGTAGGGGACAGGGACATAATCACCTTC; CDR3 protein: CASSQVGDRDIITF
J gene: TRBJ1-1; clone size: .; V gene: TRBV10-1; D gene: .; CDR3 DNA: TGCGCCAGCAGTGAGTCCGGCTCCGAAGCTTTCTTT; CDR3 protein: CASSESGSEAFF
J gene: TRBJ1-2; clone size: .; V gene: TRBV29-1; D gene: .; CDR3 DNA: TGCAGCGTTGCGGGGGCAGGGGCATTTTATGGCTACACCTTC; CDR3 protein: CSVAGAGAFYGYTF
J gene: TRBJ2-7; clone size: .; V gene: TRBV5-4; D gene: .; CDR3 DNA: TGTGCCAGCAGCCCATCCTGGGACCTAACCTACGAGCAGTACTTC; CDR3 protein: CASSPSWDLTYEQYF
J gene: TRBJ1-1; clone size: few; V gene: TRBV2; D gene: .; CDR3 DNA: TGTGCCAGCACTAGAGACAGTGGGGACAAAGCTTTCTTT; CDR3 protein: CASTRDSGDKAFF
J gene: TRBJ1-2; clone size: .; V gene: TRBV5-7; D gene: TRBD1; CDR3 DNA: TGTGCCAGCAGCTCCTGGACAGGAGACGGGGGTGGCTACACCTTC; CDR3 protein: CASSSWTGDGGGYTF
J gene: TRBJ1-2; clone size: once; V gene: TRBV11-2; D gene: .; CDR3 DNA: TGTGCCAGCAGTTTGGACCAACTAGGCCGGGGCTACACCTTC; CDR3 protein: CASSLDQLGRGYTF